This TCR beta chain was identified during a study of blood T cell repertoires in COVID-19. Whole-study context: Samples representing acute and convalescent COVID-19 were sourced from the United States, Italy and Spain. Sources were T cells, B-cell-depleted T cells, or PBMCs; the material itself was cDNA or gDNA.

This clone was detected a few times. Germline V gene data show CDR1 as SGHRS and CDR2 as YFSETQ. V trimming: 0 bases; J trimming: 7 bases; junction bases outside the gene matches: 3. The CDR3 length is 15 residues. Per the original methods: Quantification of nucleated cells was approximated via reference gene primer amplification. Assay used: immunoSEQ multiplex PCR; TCRdb lists only in-frame clones, some missing. The DNA was the basis for D and trimming; V, J and clone size are from that table. The table has a few hundred thousand clones, roughly nine tenths seen once. The sequence derives from a man between 40 and 49 years old who had recovered from COVID-19. The specimen was peripheral blood. This chain links TRBV5-1 with TRBJ2-1, with TRBD2 matching 11 bases. In DNA, the CDR3 is TGCGCCAGCAGCTTGGCTAGCGGGAGGTGGAATGAGCAGTTCTTC. Protein: CASSLASGRWNEQFF.